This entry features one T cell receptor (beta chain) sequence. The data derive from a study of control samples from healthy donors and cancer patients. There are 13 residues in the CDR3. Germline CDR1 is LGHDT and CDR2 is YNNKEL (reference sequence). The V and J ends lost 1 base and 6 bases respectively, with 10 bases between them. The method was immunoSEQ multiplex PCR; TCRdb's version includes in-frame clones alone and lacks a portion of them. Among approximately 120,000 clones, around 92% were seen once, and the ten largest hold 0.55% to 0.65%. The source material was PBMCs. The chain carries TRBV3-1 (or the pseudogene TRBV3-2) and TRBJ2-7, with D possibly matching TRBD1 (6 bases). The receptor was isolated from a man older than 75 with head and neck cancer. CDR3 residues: CASSQAQGGEQYF. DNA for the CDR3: TGTGCCAGCAGCCAAGCCCAAGGGGGCGAGCAGTACTTC.